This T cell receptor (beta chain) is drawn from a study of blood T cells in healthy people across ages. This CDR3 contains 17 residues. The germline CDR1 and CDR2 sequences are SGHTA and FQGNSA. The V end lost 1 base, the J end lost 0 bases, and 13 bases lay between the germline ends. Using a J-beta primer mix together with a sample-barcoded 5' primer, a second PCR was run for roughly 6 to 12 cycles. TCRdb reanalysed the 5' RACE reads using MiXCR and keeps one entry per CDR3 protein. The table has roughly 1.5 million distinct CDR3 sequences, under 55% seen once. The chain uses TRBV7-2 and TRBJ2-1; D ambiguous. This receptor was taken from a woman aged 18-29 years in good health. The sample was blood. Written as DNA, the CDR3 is TGTGCCAGCAGCTTAGTCTCGGCGATGAGCTCCTACAATGAGCAGTTCTTC. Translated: CASSLVSAMSSYNEQFF.